This paragraph reports one T cell receptor (beta chain). This sample stems from a study of blood T cell repertoires in COVID-19. Study context: PBMCs, B-cell-depleted T cells, or T cells were the source of the cDNA or gDNA that made up the material.

Study processing details: Estimated nucleated cell counts came from reference gene primer amplification. The assay was immunoSEQ multiplex PCR, and TCRdb's table has in-frame clones only and misses some. The DNA gave D and trimming, while V, J and clone size come from that table. There are approximately 350,000 clones in the sample; more than 80% occur only once, and 0.95% to 1.5% lies in the top ten. The sequence derives from a man in his forties or fifties with acute or convalescent COVID-19. What was sequenced was peripheral blood.

CDR3 bases: TGTGCCAGCAGTTACGCCCCTCGGGGACATAGCAATCAGCCCCAGCATTTT. It yields the protein CASSYAPRGHSNQPQHF. The chain couples TRBV6-2 or TRBV6-3 to TRBJ1-5, with D possibly being TRBD1 (6 bases). The germline V gene has CDR1 MNHEY and CDR2 SVGEGT. Trimming took 2 bases from V and 0 from J, leaving 14 bases between them. The length of the CDR3 is 17 residues.